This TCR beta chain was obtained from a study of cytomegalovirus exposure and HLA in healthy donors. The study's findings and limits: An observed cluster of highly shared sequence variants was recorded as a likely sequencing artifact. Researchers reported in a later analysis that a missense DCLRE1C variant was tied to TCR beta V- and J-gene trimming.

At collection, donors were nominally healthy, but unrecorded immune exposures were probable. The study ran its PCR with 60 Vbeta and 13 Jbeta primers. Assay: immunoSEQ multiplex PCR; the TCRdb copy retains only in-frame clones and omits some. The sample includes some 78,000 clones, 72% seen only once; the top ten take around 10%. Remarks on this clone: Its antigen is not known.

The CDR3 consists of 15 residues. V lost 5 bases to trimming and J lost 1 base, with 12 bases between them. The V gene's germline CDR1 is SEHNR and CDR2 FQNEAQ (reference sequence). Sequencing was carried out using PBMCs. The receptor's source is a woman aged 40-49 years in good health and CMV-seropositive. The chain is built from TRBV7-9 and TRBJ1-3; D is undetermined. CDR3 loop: CASSPPRVSGNTIYF. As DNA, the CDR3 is TGTGCCAGCAGCCCCCCCCGGGTATCTGGAAACACCATATATTTT.